This T cell receptor (beta chain) was retrieved from a study of blood T cell repertoires in COVID-19. Study at large: PBMCs, B-cell-depleted T cells, or T cells provided the cDNA or gDNA that made up the material.

Recovered participants had two consecutive negative NP/OP PCR tests, healthcare professional clearance, or symptom resolution. Deletions cut 5 bases from V and 9 bases from J, with 16 bases between. CDR3 length equals 13 residues. The protocol was immunoSEQ multiplex PCR, while the TCRdb copy is restricted to in-frame clones and leaves out a portion. The table has under 350,000 clones, approximately 89% seen once. The material sequenced was PBMCs or T cells enriched from blood (not recorded which). The receptor was derived from a woman aged 55-69 years who had recovered from COVID-19. The J gene is TRBJ1-1, the V gene TRBV12-3 or TRBV12-4; no definite D call. Here the CDR3 DNA reads TGTGCCAGCAGTACCAACCCGGGAACCAAAGCTTTCTTT. Translating it yields CASSTNPGTKAFF.